This T cell receptor beta chain was observed in a study of blood T cell repertoires in COVID-19. Across the whole study: Sample material is recorded as cDNA or gDNA derived from T cells, B-cell-depleted T cells, or PBMCs.

V lost 3 bases and J 6 bases, leaving 20 bases between the germline ends. CDR3 size: 15 residues. The V gene's germline CDR1 is DFQATT and CDR2 SNEGSKA (reference sequence). The method was immunoSEQ multiplex PCR; TCRdb's version includes in-frame clones alone and lacks a portion of them. The sample yields 60,000 to 70,000 clones, 88% seen once. The Seattle site enrolled patients during active infection and followed them longitudinally. The TCR comes from a woman aged 60-75 years with COVID-19, enrolled during active disease. The sample consisted of peripheral blood. This sequence joins TRBV20-1 and TRBJ1-2; D is possibly TRBD1 (6 bases). The CDR3 nucleotides read TGCAGTGCTAGTACAGGCGGCGCAGGGGAGCATGGCTACACCTTC. Translation: CSASTGGAGEHGYTF.